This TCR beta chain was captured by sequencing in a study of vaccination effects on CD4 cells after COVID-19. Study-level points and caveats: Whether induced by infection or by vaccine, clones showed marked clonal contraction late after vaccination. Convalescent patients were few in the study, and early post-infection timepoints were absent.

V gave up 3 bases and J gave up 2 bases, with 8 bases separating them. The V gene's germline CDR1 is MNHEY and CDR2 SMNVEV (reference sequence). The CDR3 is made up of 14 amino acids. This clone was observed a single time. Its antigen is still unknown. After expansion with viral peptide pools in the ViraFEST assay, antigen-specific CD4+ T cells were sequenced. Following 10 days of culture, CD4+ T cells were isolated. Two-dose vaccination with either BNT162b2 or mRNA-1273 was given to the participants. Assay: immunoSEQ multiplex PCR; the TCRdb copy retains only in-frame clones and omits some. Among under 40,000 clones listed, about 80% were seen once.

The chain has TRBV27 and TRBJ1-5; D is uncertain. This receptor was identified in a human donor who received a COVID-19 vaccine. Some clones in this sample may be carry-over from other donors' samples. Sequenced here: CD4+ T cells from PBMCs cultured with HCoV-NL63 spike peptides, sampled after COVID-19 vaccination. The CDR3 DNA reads TGTGCCAGCAGTTTCTACCGGGGCAATCAGCCCCAGCATTTT. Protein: CASSFYRGNQPQHF.